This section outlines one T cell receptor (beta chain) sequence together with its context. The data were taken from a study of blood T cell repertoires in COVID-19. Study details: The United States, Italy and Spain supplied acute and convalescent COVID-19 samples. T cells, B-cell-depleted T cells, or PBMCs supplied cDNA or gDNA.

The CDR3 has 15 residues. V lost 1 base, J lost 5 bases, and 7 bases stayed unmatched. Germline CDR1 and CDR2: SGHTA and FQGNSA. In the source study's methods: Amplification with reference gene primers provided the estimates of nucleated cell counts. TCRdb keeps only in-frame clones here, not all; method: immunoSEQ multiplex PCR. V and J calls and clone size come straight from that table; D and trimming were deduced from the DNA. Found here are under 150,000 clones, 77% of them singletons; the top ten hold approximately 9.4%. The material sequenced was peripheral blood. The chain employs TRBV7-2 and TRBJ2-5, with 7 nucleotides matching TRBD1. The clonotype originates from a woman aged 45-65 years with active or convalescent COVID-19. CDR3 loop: CASSLDDREVETQYF. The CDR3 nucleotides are TGTGCCAGCAGCTTAGATGACAGGGAAGTCGAGACCCAGTACTTC.